This passage covers 26 T cell receptor beta chains from one sample sequenced in a study of blood T cell repertoires in COVID-19. Using immunoSEQ multiplex PCR, the repertoire was profiled, and TCRdb retains in-frame clones only, with some absent. The table has around 280,000 clones, roughly 85% seen once. Sequenced sample: PBMCs or T cells enriched from blood (not recorded which). Receptors originate from a woman aged 40 to 50 who had recovered from COVID-19.

V gene TRBV6-6 combines with J gene TRBJ2-7; D is perhaps TRBD1 (6 bases). The CDR3 runs to 16 residues. The V end was cut by 5 bases, the J end by 0 bases, with 17 bases between. Germline V gene data show CDR1 as MNHNY and CDR2 as SVGAGI (reference sequence). The CDR3: CASSPSATGSSYEQYF. CDR3 bases: TGTGCCAGCAGTCCCTCCGCGACAGGTAGCTCCTACGAGCAGTACTTC.

This clone showed up just once. The chain links TRBV15 to TRBJ1-2; D is undetermined. Trimming removed 5 bases from V and 8 bases from J, with 12 bases in between. The CDR3 totals 12 residues. In germline, CDR1 is LNHNV, CDR2 YYDKDF (reference sequence). CDR3 in DNA: TGTGCCACCAGCGATCAAATCGGGGGCTACACCTTC. Protein sequence: CATSDQIGGYTF.

The chain links TRBV11-2 to TRBJ1-1; D might be TRBD1 (6 bases). CDR1 is SGHAT, CDR2 FQNNGV, per germline. The CDR3 covers 15 residues. Deletions cut 1 base from V and 4 bases from J, with 13 bases between. Here the CDR3 reads CASSLVGGAGTEAFF. The DNA of the CDR3 is TGTGCCAGCAGCTTAGTAGGGGGGGCGGGCACTGAAGCTTTCTTT.

The V and J genes are TRBV19 and TRBJ2-7; 9 positions agree with TRBD2. The CDR3 totals 14 residues. Looked up from germline, CDR1 is LNHDA and CDR2 is SQIVND (reference sequence). Trimming took 7 bases from V and 2 from J; bases not matched to a gene: 6. In DNA, the CDR3 is TGTGCCAGTAACCCCGCGGGGGGGGCCTACGAGCAGTACTTC. It codes for CASNPAGGAYEQYF. Looking up the rest from reference TRBV19 and TRBJ2-7 gives the full variable domain: DGGITQSPKYLFRKEGQNVTLSCEQNLNHDAMYWYRQDPGQGLRLIYYSQIVNDFQKGDIAEGYSVSREKKESFPLTVTSAQKNPTAFYLCASNPAGGAYEQYFGPGTRLTVT.

This clone occurred once. The chain uses TRBV7-8 and TRBJ2-7, with D perhaps matching TRBD2 (6 bases). The CDR3 loop spans 13 amino acids. V lost 5 bases to trimming and J lost 3 bases, with 11 bases between them. The germline gives CDR1 SGHVS, CDR2 FQNEAQ. DNA of the CDR3: TGTGCCAGCAGCCCCCCAGCGGGCTACGAGCAGTACTTC. Translated: CASSPPAGYEQYF.

This sequence joins TRBV30 and TRBJ2-1; D not certain. The V and J ends lost 1 base and 6 bases respectively, with 16 bases between them. The CDR3 is made up of 15 amino acids. Germline CDR1 reads GTSNPN; CDR2 reads SVGIG (reference sequence). CDR3 loop: CAWSASVLILNEQFF. CDR3 DNA: TGTGCCTGGAGTGCAAGCGTTTTGATTCTCAATGAGCAGTTCTTC.

The chain is built from TRBV11-1 and TRBJ1-4; D ambiguous. The V and J ends lost 5 bases and 8 bases respectively, with 12 bases between them. The CDR3 spans 13 residues. The germline gives CDR1 SGHAT, CDR2 FQDESV (reference sequence). The CDR3 reads CASSPNFREKLFF. CDR3 DNA sequence: TGTGCCAGCAGCCCTAATTTCCGGGAAAAACTGTTTTTT.

The chain couples TRBV5-4 to TRBJ1-1, with 7 bases aligning to TRBD1. CDR3 size: 15 residues. Germline loops: CDR1 SGHNT, CDR2 YYREEE (reference sequence). The J segment lost 6 bases and the V segment lost 3 bases, leaving 11 bases of the junction unmatched. The CDR3 here is CASSSPTTQGAEAFF. Written as DNA, the CDR3 is TGTGCCAGCAGCTCACCGACCACTCAGGGGGCTGAAGCTTTCTTT. The whole variable domain, filled in from reference TRBV5-4 and TRBJ1-1, reads ETGVTQSPTHLIKTRGQQVTLRCSSQSGHNTVSWYQQALGQGPQFIFQYYREEENGRGNFPPRFSGLQFPNYSSELNVNALELDDSALYLCASSSPTTQGAEAFFGQGTRLTVV.

Only a few counts were recorded for this clone. J is TRBJ1-5 and V is TRBV7-8; 9 bases align to TRBD1. CDR1 and CDR2 from the germline V gene are SGHVS and FQNEAQ. V lost 4 bases, J lost 7 bases, and 11 bases stayed unmatched. The CDR3 extends over 16 amino acids. CDR3 sequence (DNA): TGTGCCAGCAGCTCACAGGGACAGGGCATGAGCCAGCCCCAGCATTTT. Translating gives CASSSQGQGMSQPQHF.

This sequence joins TRBV3-1 (or the pseudogene TRBV3-2) and TRBJ1-2; 8 positions agree with TRBD1. V dropped 2 bases and J dropped 6; count of bases not matched to a gene: 11. The CDR3 length is 16 residues. Germline-derived CDR1 and CDR2 are LGHDT and YNNKEL (reference sequence). CDR3 coding DNA: TGTGCCAGCAGCCAAATAGGACAGGGCCTGACTCATGGCTACACCTTC. Translation: CASSQIGQGLTHGYTF.

The chain has TRBV15 and TRBJ2-3; TRBD2 matches at 8 bases. The germline V gene has CDR1 LNHNV and CDR2 YYDKDF (reference sequence). J was trimmed by 1 base and V by 9 bases; bases with no gene match: 6. The CDR3 consists of 14 residues. In DNA form, the CDR3 reads TGTGCCACTCACCGGGGGGGTGGCACAGATACGCAGTATTTT. This translates into CATHRGGGTDTQYF.

The CDR3 protein is CASSYAQGPLRETQYF. The CDR3, as DNA: TGTGCCAGCAGTTACGCTCAGGGGCCCCTTCGGGAGACCCAGTACTTC. This chain links TRBV6-2 or TRBV6-3 with TRBJ2-5, with D maybe TRBD1 (6 bases). The CDR3 is 16 residues long. CDR1 and CDR2 (germline): MNHEY, SVGEGT. Trimming removed 2 bases from V and 5 bases from J, with 18 bases in between.

A remark on this clone: The junction departs from germline at one end; a sequencing error may be responsible. The chain is built from TRBV7-7 and TRBJ2-5; 10 bases are shared with TRBD1. Germline CDR1 and CDR2: SSHAT and FNYEAQ (reference sequence). The CDR3 consists of 14 residues. CDR3 in amino acids: CASSLDRGTETQYF. Here the CDR3 DNA reads TGTGCTAGCAGCTTGGACAGGGGGACAGAGACCCAGTACTTC.

This rearrangement joins TRBV5-5 to TRBJ1-1; maybe TRBD1 (5 bases). V lost 4 bases, J lost 3 bases, and 13 bases lay in between. The CDR3 sequence is 14 residues long. Looked up from germline, CDR1 is SGHKS and CDR2 is YYEKEE (reference sequence). This CDR3 is CASSTPTEDTEAFF. The CDR3 DNA reads TGTGCCAGCAGCACCCCGACAGAAGACACTGAAGCTTTCTTT.

The chain uses TRBV29-1 and TRBJ1-2; D is possibly TRBD1 (5 bases). Per the germline V gene, CDR1 is SQVTM and CDR2 is ANQGSEA. CDR3 length: 14 residues. The germline V and J ends were trimmed by 3 bases and 7 bases, with 18 bases remaining between them. CDR3 sequence: CSVDSGGIRRGYTF. As DNA, the CDR3 is TGCAGCGTTGACAGCGGGGGTATCCGGCGTGGCTACACCTTC.

This clone was seen a handful of times. The chain employs TRBV7-9 and TRBJ2-5; 11 bases match TRBD2. The J segment lost 4 bases and the V segment lost 2 bases, leaving 12 bases of the junction unmatched. Looked up from germline, CDR1 is SEHNR and CDR2 is FQNEAQ (reference sequence). The CDR3 has 18 residues. The CDR3 bases are TGTGCCAGCAGCTTATCGGGCCTAGCGGGAGGCCGGCGAGAGACCCAGTACTTC. Protein product: CASSLSGLAGGRRETQYF. Variable domain in full (rest from reference TRBV7-9 and TRBJ2-5): DTGVSQNPRHKITKRGQNVTFRCDPISEHNRLYWYRQTLGQGPEFLTYFQNEAQLEKSRLLSDRFSAERPKGSFSTLEIQRTEQGDSAMYLCASSLSGLAGGRRETQYFGPGTRLLVL.

The chain is built from TRBV5-1 and TRBJ1-1, with TRBD1 as a possible D gene (6 bases). The CDR3 contains 17 residues. Germline V gives CDR1 SGHRS, CDR2 YFSETQ. V was clipped by 1 base and J by 0 bases, with 16 bases between them. The CDR3: CASSLYTTGTMNTEAFF. CDR3 DNA sequence: TGCGCCAGCAGCTTGTACACGACAGGTACCATGAACACTGAAGCTTTCTTT.

The chain carries TRBV19 and TRBJ2-5; possible D gene TRBD2, 7 bases. Looked up from germline, CDR1 is LNHDA and CDR2 is SQIVND (reference sequence). Trimming took 10 bases from V and 5 from J, leaving 20 bases between them. The CDR3 runs to 14 residues. The DNA for the CDR3 is TGTGCCACCCGCAAGGCTGAGGGGGGGGAGACCCAGTACTTC. Protein product: CATRKAEGGETQYF.

This clone appeared a single time. The chain employs TRBV7-2 and TRBJ2-4; 7 bases agree with TRBD2. This CDR3 has 18 residues. V gave up 2 bases and J gave up 0 bases; unmatched junction bases: 10. Germline assignment: CDR1 SGHTA and CDR2 FQGNSA. The DNA of the CDR3 is TGTGCCAGCAGCTTACAGACGGGGCTAGCGGTAGCCAAAAACATTCAGTACTTC. It translates to CASSLQTGLAVAKNIQYF.

The rearrangement joins TRBV12-3 or TRBV12-4 to TRBJ2-1; 7 bases line up with TRBD1. The CDR3 totals 13 residues. V gave up 5 bases and J gave up 4 bases; unmatched junction bases: 2. The CDR3: CASSPQGYNEQFF. CDR3 nucleotide sequence: TGTGCCAGCAGTCCACAGGGGTACAATGAGCAGTTCTTC.

The rearrangement uses TRBV28 and TRBJ2-3, with 8 bases that match TRBD1. V lost 6 bases, J lost 5 bases, and 7 bases stayed unmatched. Germline assignment: CDR1 MDHEN and CDR2 SYDVKM. This CDR3 contains 14 residues. The CDR3 region has the DNA TGTGCCAGCAGCCTAGCAGGGGGCATAGATACGCAGTATTTT. Its translation: CASSLAGGIDTQYF.

The chain couples TRBV28 to TRBJ2-7, with 7 positions matching TRBD1. The CDR3 consists of 14 residues. V lost 3 bases to trimming and J lost 5 bases; unmatched junction nucleotides: 7. From germline, CDR1 is MDHEN and CDR2 SYDVKM. The CDR3 region is CASSFTGARNEQYF. DNA for the CDR3: TGTGCCAGCAGTTTCACAGGGGCGCGGAACGAGCAGTACTTC. Combining the CDR3 with reference TRBV28 and TRBJ2-7 gives the whole variable domain DVKVTQSSRYLVKRTGEKVFLECVQDMDHENMFWYRQDPGLGLRLIYFSYDVKMKEKGDIPEGYSVSREKKERFSLILESASTNQTSMYLCASSFTGARNEQYFGPGTRLTVT.

This clone was seen a handful of times. V is TRBV28 and J is TRBJ1-5, with D hard to call. The CDR3 is 14 residues long. Germline values: CDR1 MDHEN, CDR2 SYDVKM. The V end lost 5 bases, the J end lost 0 bases, and 8 bases lay between the germline ends. DNA for the CDR3: TGTGCCAGCAGTCCTATTCATAGCAATCAGCCCCAGCATTTT. As protein: CASSPIHSNQPQHF.

The V and J genes are TRBV19 and TRBJ1-4; perhaps TRBD1 as D (6 bases). The CDR3 is made up of 12 amino acids. Between the trimmed V and J ends, which lost 9 bases and 4 bases, there was a span of 9 bases. Germline V lookup: CDR1 LNHDA, CDR2 SQIVND (reference sequence). The CDR3 sequence: CASRDNNEKLFF. The CDR3 DNA follows: TGTGCCAGCAGGGACAATAATGAAAAACTGTTTTTT.

The CDR3 DNA reads as TGTGCCAGCAGCTTAGAGGGGATTCTTAGGAACACTGAAGCTTTCTTT. It codes for CASSLEGILRNTEAFF. The V gene is TRBV7-8, the J gene TRBJ1-1; possibly TRBD1 for D (5 bases). Trimming took 1 base from V and 1 from J, leaving 13 bases between them. Germline loops: CDR1 SGHVS, CDR2 FQNEAQ. There are 16 residues in the CDR3.

The J gene is TRBJ2-7, the V gene TRBV11-2, with D perhaps TRBD2 (5 bases). Germline V gene sequence: CDR1 SGHAT, CDR2 FQNNGV. V was clipped by 5 bases and J by 5 bases, with 13 bases between them. The CDR3 is 13 amino acids. CDR3 bases: TGTGCCAGCAGCCCTCTCTCGCGGGACGAGCAGTACTTC. Protein sequence: CASSPLSRDEQYF.